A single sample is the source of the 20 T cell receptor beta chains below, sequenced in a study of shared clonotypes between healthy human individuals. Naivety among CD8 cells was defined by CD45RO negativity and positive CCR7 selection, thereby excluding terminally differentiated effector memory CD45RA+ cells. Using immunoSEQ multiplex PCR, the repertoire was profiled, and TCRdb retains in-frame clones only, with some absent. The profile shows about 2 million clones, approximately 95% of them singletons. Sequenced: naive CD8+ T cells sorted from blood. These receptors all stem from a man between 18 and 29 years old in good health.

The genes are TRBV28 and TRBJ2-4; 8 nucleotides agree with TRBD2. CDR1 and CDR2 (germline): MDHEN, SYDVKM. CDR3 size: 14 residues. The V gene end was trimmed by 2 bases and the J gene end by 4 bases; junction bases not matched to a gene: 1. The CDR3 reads CASSLAGGKNIQYF. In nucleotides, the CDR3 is TGTGCCAGCAGTTTAGCGGGGGGAAAAAACATTCAGTACTTC.

Here the CDR3 reads CASSYSNADTQYF. The CDR3 DNA sequence: TGTGCCAGCAGTTACTCGAACGCAGATACGCAGTATTTT. The V gene is TRBV6-5, the J gene TRBJ2-3; D is uncertain. Trimming took 0 bases from V and 4 from J, leaving 5 bases between them. The CDR3 sequence is 13 residues long. The germline CDR1 and CDR2 sequences are MNHEY and SVGAGI.

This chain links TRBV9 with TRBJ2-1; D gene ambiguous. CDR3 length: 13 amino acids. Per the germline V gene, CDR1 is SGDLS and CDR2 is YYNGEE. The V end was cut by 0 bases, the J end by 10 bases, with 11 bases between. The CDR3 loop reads CASSVGSAIEQFF. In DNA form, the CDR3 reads TGTGCCAGCAGCGTAGGCTCGGCCATCGAGCAGTTCTTC.

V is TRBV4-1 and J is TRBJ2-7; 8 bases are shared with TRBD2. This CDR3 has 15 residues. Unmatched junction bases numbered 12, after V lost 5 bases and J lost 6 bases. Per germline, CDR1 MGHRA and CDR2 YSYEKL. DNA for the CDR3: TGCGCCAGCAGCTACCAACCGGGACTAGAGAGCGAGCAGTACTTC. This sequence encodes CASSYQPGLESEQYF.

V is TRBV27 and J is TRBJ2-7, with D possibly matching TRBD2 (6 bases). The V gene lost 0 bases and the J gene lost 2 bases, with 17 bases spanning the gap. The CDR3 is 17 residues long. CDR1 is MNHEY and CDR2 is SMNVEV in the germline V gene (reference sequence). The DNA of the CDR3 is TGTGCCAGCAGTTTATCCCCTGGTGGCGGGGTTACCTACGAGCAGTACTTC. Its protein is CASSLSPGGGVTYEQYF.

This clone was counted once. CDR3 residues: CASSLGGTGPYNSPLHF. In DNA, the CDR3 is TGTGCCAGCAGCTTGGGGGGGACAGGGCCCTATAATTCACCCCTCCACTTT. The chain carries TRBV5-4 and TRBJ1-6; 9 bases match TRBD1. CDR1 and CDR2 (germline): SGHNT, YYREEE (reference sequence). Unmatched junction bases numbered 3, after V lost 0 bases and J lost 2 bases. This CDR3 has 17 residues.

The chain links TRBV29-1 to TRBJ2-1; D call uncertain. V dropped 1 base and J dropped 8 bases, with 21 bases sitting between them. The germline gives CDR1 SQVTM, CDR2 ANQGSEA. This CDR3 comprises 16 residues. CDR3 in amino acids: CSVEAGRTLTVDEQFF. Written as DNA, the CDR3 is TGCAGCGTTGAAGCGGGCAGGACCCTCACAGTCGATGAGCAGTTCTTC.

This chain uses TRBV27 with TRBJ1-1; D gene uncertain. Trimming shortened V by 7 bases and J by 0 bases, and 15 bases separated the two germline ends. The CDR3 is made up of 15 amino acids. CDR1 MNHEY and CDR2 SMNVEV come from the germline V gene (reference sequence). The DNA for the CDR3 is TGTGCCAGCAAGTTGGACGGCTGGCTGAACACTGAAGCTTTCTTT. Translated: CASKLDGWLNTEAFF.

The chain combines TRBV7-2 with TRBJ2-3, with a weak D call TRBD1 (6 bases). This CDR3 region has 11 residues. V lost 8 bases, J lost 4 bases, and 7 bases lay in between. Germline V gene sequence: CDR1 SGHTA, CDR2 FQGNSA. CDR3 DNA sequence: TGTGCCAGCTCAGGGGCAGATACGCAGTATTTT. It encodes CASSGADTQYF.

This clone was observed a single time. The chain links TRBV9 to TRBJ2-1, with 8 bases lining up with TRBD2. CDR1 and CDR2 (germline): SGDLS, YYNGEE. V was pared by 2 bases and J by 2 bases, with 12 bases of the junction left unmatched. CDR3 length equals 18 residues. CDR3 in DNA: TGTGCCAGCAGCGTCCGCCCGGGACTAGGGACGGCCTACAATGAGCAGTTCTTC. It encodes CASSVRPGLGTAYNEQFF.

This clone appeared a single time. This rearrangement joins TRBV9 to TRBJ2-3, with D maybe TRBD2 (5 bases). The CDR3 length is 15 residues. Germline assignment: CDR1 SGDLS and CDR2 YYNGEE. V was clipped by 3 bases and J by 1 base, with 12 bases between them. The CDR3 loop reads CASSGGLAGTDTQYF. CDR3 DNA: TGTGCCAGCAGCGGAGGCCTAGCCGGCACAGATACGCAGTATTTT.

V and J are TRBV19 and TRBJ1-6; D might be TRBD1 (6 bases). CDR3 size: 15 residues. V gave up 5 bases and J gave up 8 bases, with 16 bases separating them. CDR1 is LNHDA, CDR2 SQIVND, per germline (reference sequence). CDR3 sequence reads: CASSPESGVDSPLHF. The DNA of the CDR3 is TGTGCCAGTAGTCCCGAATCAGGGGTGGATTCACCCCTCCACTTT.

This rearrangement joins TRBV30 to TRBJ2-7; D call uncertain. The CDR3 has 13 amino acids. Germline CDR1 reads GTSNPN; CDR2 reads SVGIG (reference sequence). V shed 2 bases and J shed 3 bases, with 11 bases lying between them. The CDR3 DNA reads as TGTGCCTGGAGTTTTGGTACCGGCTACGAGCAGTACTTC. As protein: CAWSFGTGYEQYF.

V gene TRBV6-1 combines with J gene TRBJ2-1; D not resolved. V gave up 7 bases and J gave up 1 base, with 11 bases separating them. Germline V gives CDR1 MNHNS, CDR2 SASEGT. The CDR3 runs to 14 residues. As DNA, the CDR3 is TGTGCCAGCAACCCAAAGCCTTCCTACAATGAGCAGTTCTTC. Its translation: CASNPKPSYNEQFF.

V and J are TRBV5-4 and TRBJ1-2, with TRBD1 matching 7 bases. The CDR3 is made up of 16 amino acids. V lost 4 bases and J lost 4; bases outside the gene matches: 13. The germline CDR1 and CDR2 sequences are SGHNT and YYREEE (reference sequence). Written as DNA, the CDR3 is TGTGCCAGCAGCAACCGGGACAGCATTTTCATCTATGGCTACACCTTC. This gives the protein CASSNRDSIFIYGYTF.

The CDR3 DNA follows: TGTGCCAGCAGCAAAGAGCGGGGGCGGCGAGAGACCCAGTACTTC. It is translated as CASSKERGRRETQYF. The rearrangement links TRBV21-1 to TRBJ2-5; the D call of TRBD2 is as the table states it, not checked on the DNA. TRBV21-1 is a listed pseudogene. The CDR3 spans 15 residues.

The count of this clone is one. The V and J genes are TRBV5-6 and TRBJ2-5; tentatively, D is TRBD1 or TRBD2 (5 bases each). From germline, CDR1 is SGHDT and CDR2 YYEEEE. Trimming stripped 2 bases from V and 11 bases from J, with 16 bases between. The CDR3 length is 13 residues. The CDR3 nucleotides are TGTGCCAGCAGCTTTTCGTCGGTGGGGGAGCAGTACTTC. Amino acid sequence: CASSFSSVGEQYF.

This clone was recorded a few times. DNA for the CDR3: TGCGCCAGCAGGGAAGGGTCACTCTCTGGAAACACCATATATTTT. Protein: CASREGSLSGNTIYF. The chain combines TRBV10-2 with TRBJ1-3; no clear D gene. CDR1 and CDR2 (germline): WSHSY, SAAADI. V was clipped by 6 bases and J by 0 bases, with 12 bases between them. The CDR3 runs 15 residues.

The CDR3 DNA reads TGTGCCATCAGTGAGGGGGTTGGGACTGAAGCTTTCTTT. Protein sequence: CAISEGVGTEAFF. This rearrangement joins TRBV10-3 to TRBJ1-1; D is unresolved. This CDR3 is 13 amino acids long. V was clipped by 2 bases and J by 5 bases, with 9 bases between them. Germline V lookup: CDR1 ENHRY, CDR2 SYGVKD.

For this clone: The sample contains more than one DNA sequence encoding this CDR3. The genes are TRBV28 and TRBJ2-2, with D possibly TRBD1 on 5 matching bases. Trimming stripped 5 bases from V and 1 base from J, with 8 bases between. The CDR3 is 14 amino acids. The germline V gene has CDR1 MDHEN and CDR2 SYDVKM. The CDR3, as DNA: TGTGCCAGCAGTCTTCAGGGGAACACCGGGGAGCTGTTTTTT. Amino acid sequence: CASSLQGNTGELFF.